These T cell receptor beta chains were read from a single sample in a study of T cells in Graves' hyperthyroidism and ophthalmopathy. MiXCR, applied by TCRdb to the multiplex PCR reads, yields one record per CDR3 protein. Altogether fewer than 250,000 distinct CDR3 sequences are present, 17% being singletons, with the ten largest covering approximately 50%. The material sequenced was blood. These receptor sequences come from a man aged 45-65 years with Graves' hyperthyroidism. Both conserved end residues are part of each CDR3. D genes are given only for firm matches. Part of the rows lack a size; the others show once, few, many or a class for expanded clones.

d_gene: NA
v_gene: TRBV18
abundance: many
j_gene: TRBJ2-1
CDR3aa: CASSPFSGLGDNEQFF
CDR3nt: TGTGCCAGCTCACCATTCAGCGGGTTGGGCGACAATGAGCAGTTCTTC

d_gene: NA
v_gene: TRBV5-1
abundance: many
j_gene: TRBJ2-1
CDR3aa: CASSLNGQLNEQFF
CDR3nt: TGCGCCAGCAGCTTGAATGGACAGTTGAATGAGCAGTTCTTC

d_gene: NA
v_gene: TRBV5-6
abundance: many
j_gene: TRBJ2-7
CDR3aa: CASSTGPYEQYF
CDR3nt: TGTGCCAGCAGCACGGGACCCTACGAGCAGTACTTC

d_gene: NA
v_gene: TRBV28
abundance: many
j_gene: TRBJ2-5
CDR3aa: CASSWGDLLQETQYF
CDR3nt: TGTGCCAGCAGTTGGGGGGACCTACTACAAGAGACCCAGTACTTC

d_gene: NA
v_gene: TRBV27
abundance: NA
j_gene: TRBJ1-5
CDR3aa: CASSLRIRQPQHF
CDR3nt: TGTGCCAGCAGTTTACGCATTCGTCAGCCCCAGCATTTT

d_gene: TRBD2
v_gene: TRBV3-1
abundance: NA
j_gene: TRBJ2-3
CDR3aa: CASSPDGRASTDTQYF
CDR3nt: TGTGCCAGCAGCCCCGACGGGAGGGCTAGCACAGATACGCAGTATTTT

d_gene: NA
v_gene: TRBV20-1
abundance: few
j_gene: TRBJ2-1
CDR3aa: CSAREGTLSSYNEQFF
CDR3nt: TGCAGTGCTAGAGAAGGGACTCTAAGCTCCTACAATGAGCAGTTCTTC

d_gene: TRBD2
v_gene: TRBV13
abundance: many
j_gene: TRBJ2-3
CDR3aa: CASSLRLAGASDTQYF
CDR3nt: TGTGCCAGCAGCCTCCGACTAGCGGGAGCTTCAGATACGCAGTATTTT

d_gene: NA
v_gene: TRBV20-1
abundance: many
j_gene: TRBJ2-1
CDR3aa: CSASPRSSYNEQFF
CDR3nt: TGCAGTGCTAGTCCCCGGAGCTCCTACAATGAGCAGTTCTTC

d_gene: TRBD2
v_gene: TRBV7-9
abundance: many
j_gene: TRBJ2-7
CDR3aa: CASSPRAGGYGAYEQYF
CDR3nt: TGTGCCAGCAGCCCCAGGGCGGGGGGATACGGTGCCTACGAGCAGTACTTC

d_gene: NA
v_gene: TRBV11-1
abundance: many
j_gene: TRBJ1-1
CDR3aa: CASRLNTEAFF
CDR3nt: TGTGCCAGCAGATTGAACACTGAAGCTTTCTTT

d_gene: NA
v_gene: TRBV5-1
abundance: NA
j_gene: TRBJ1-2
CDR3aa: CASSLVYRDYGYTF
CDR3nt: TGCGCCAGCAGCTTGGTTTACAGGGACTATGGCTACACCTTC

d_gene: NA
v_gene: TRBV29-1
abundance: NA
j_gene: TRBJ2-2
CDR3aa: CSATGGETGELFF
CDR3nt: TGCAGCGCGACAGGTGGGGAAACCGGGGAGCTGTTTTTT

d_gene: NA
v_gene: TRBV28
abundance: many
j_gene: TRBJ2-3
CDR3aa: CASSLRNTDTQYF
CDR3nt: TGTGCCAGCAGTTTGCGGAACACAGATACGCAGTATTTT

d_gene: NA
v_gene: TRBV7-8
abundance: many
j_gene: TRBJ1-2
CDR3aa: CASSWGREYGYTF
CDR3nt: TGTGCCAGCAGCTGGGGACGGGAATATGGCTACACCTTC

d_gene: NA
v_gene: TRBV9
abundance: many
j_gene: TRBJ1-1
CDR3aa: CASSVDVTGMGTEAFF
CDR3nt: TGTGCCAGCAGCGTAGATGTAACAGGGATGGGCACTGAAGCTTTCTTT

d_gene: NA
v_gene: TRBV15
abundance: many
j_gene: TRBJ1-1
CDR3aa: CATSTWGNTEAFF
CDR3nt: TGTGCCACCAGCACCTGGGGGAACACTGAAGCTTTCTTT

d_gene: NA
v_gene: TRBV4-3
abundance: NA
j_gene: TRBJ2-7
CDR3aa: CASSQAAGLRDSYEQYF
CDR3nt: TGCGCCAGCAGCCAAGCAGCAGGGCTGAGGGACTCCTACGAGCAGTACTTC

d_gene: NA
v_gene: TRBV5-6
abundance: many
j_gene: TRBJ2-1
CDR3aa: CASSRNLAEQFF
CDR3nt: TGTGCCAGCAGCCGGAATTTAGCTGAGCAGTTCTTC

d_gene: TRBD2
v_gene: TRBV12-5
abundance: few
j_gene: TRBJ2-2
CDR3aa: CASGRLAGRYTGELFF
CDR3nt: TGTGCTAGTGGCCGACTAGCGGGACGATACACCGGGGAGCTGTTTTTT

d_gene: NA
v_gene: TRBV3-1
abundance: NA
j_gene: TRBJ2-2
CDR3aa: CASSHRNTGELFF
CDR3nt: TGTGCCAGCAGCCACAGGAACACCGGGGAGCTGTTTTTT

d_gene: NA
v_gene: TRBV9
abundance: few
j_gene: TRBJ2-7
CDR3aa: CASSVVSDSEQYF
CDR3nt: TGTGCCAGCAGCGTAGTGTCAGATTCCGAGCAGTACTTC

d_gene: NA
v_gene: TRBV28
abundance: many
j_gene: TRBJ2-1
CDR3aa: CASSFLVNEQFF
CDR3nt: TGTGCCAGCAGTTTCCTCGTCAATGAGCAGTTCTTC

d_gene: TRBD2
v_gene: TRBV6-5
abundance: few
j_gene: TRBJ2-5
CDR3aa: CASRYLLAGGQETQYF
CDR3nt: TGTGCCAGCAGATACTTACTAGCGGGAGGCCAAGAGACCCAGTACTTC

d_gene: TRBD2
v_gene: TRBV4-1
abundance: NA
j_gene: TRBJ2-1
CDR3aa: CASSHTGLAASYNEQFF
CDR3nt: TGCGCCAGCAGCCACACGGGACTAGCGGCTTCCTACAATGAGCAGTTCTTC

d_gene: TRBD2
v_gene: TRBV20-1
abundance: many
j_gene: TRBJ2-1
CDR3aa: CSARARGSQYNEQFF
CDR3nt: TGCAGTGCTAGAGCTCGCGGGAGCCAATACAATGAGCAGTTCTTC

d_gene: NA
v_gene: TRBV18
abundance: few
j_gene: TRBJ2-7
CDR3aa: CASSPGHPSDEQYF
CDR3nt: TGTGCCAGCTCACCGGGGCACCCGAGCGACGAGCAGTACTTC

d_gene: TRBD1
v_gene: TRBV6-5
abundance: NA
j_gene: TRBJ2-4
CDR3aa: CASSSGQALAKNIQYF
CDR3nt: TGTGCCAGCAGTTCCGGACAGGCCCTAGCCAAAAACATTCAGTACTTC

d_gene: NA
v_gene: TRBV13
abundance: few
j_gene: TRBJ1-2
CDR3aa: CASSLGEQGGYGYTF
CDR3nt: TGTGCCAGCAGCTTAGGGGAGCAGGGCGGCTATGGCTACACCTTC

d_gene: NA
v_gene: TRBV3-1
abundance: many
j_gene: TRBJ2-1
CDR3aa: CASSQPGSNEQFF
CDR3nt: TGTGCCAGCAGCCAACCCGGGAGTAATGAGCAGTTCTTC

d_gene: NA
v_gene: TRBV28
abundance: NA
j_gene: TRBJ2-1
CDR3aa: CAALSPAKYNEQFF
CDR3nt: TGTGCCGCACTATCACCGGCTAAATACAATGAGCAGTTCTTC

d_gene: NA
v_gene: TRBV20-1
abundance: NA
j_gene: TRBJ2-5
CDR3aa: CSVAIQETQYF
CDR3nt: TGCAGTGTGGCGATCCAAGAGACCCAGTACTTC

d_gene: NA
v_gene: TRBV30
abundance: many
j_gene: TRBJ1-1
CDR3aa: CAWSVPATLNTEAFF
CDR3nt: TGTGCCTGGAGTGTACCCGCGACCCTGAACACTGAAGCTTTCTTT

d_gene: NA
v_gene: TRBV20-1
abundance: many
j_gene: TRBJ2-5
CDR3aa: CSASTRSGSQETQYF
CDR3nt: TGCAGTGCTAGTACTCGTTCCGGGTCTCAAGAGACCCAGTACTTC

d_gene: TRBD2
v_gene: TRBV30
abundance: few
j_gene: TRBJ2-2
CDR3aa: CAWSLAKVHTGELFF
CDR3nt: TGTGCCTGGTCACTAGCGAAAGTGCACACCGGGGAGCTGTTTTTT

d_gene: NA
v_gene: TRBV15
abundance: many
j_gene: TRBJ2-3
CDR3aa: CATSREIRARISTDTQYF
CDR3nt: TGTGCCACCAGCAGAGAGATCCGAGCGAGGATTTCCACAGATACGCAGTATTTT

d_gene: NA
v_gene: TRBV11-2
abundance: many
j_gene: TRBJ2-3
CDR3aa: CASSFTRFPDTQYF
CDR3nt: TGTGCCAGCAGCTTTACTCGTTTCCCAGATACGCAGTATTTT

d_gene: NA
v_gene: TRBV2
abundance: NA
j_gene: TRBJ1-5
CDR3aa: CASGLEGPDQPQHF
CDR3nt: TGTGCCAGTGGGCTCGAGGGACCGGATCAGCCCCAGCATTTT

d_gene: TRBD2
v_gene: TRBV20-1
abundance: NA
j_gene: TRBJ2-7
CDR3aa: CSARTIAGASYEQYF
CDR3nt: TGCAGTGCTAGAACAATAGCGGGAGCGTCCTACGAGCAGTACTTC

d_gene: NA
v_gene: TRBV13
abundance: few
j_gene: TRBJ2-1
CDR3aa: CASSLVGRNEQFF
CDR3nt: TGTGCCAGCAGCTTAGTGGGCCGCAATGAGCAGTTCTTC

d_gene: NA
v_gene: TRBV10-3
abundance: few
j_gene: TRBJ1-5
CDR3aa: CAIKETAGNQPQHF
CDR3nt: TGTGCCATCAAAGAGACAGCCGGGAATCAGCCCCAGCATTTT

d_gene: NA
v_gene: TRBV20-1
abundance: many
j_gene: TRBJ2-7
CDR3aa: CSARSSGYEQYF
CDR3nt: TGCAGTGCTAGGTCCTCTGGGTACGAGCAGTACTTC

d_gene: NA
v_gene: TRBV4-1
abundance: few
j_gene: TRBJ2-1
CDR3aa: CASSQVYDSYNEQFF
CDR3nt: TGCGCCAGCAGCCAAGTTTACGATTCCTACAATGAGCAGTTCTTC

d_gene: NA
v_gene: TRBV28
abundance: many
j_gene: TRBJ2-3
CDR3aa: CASSWPGLSDTQYF
CDR3nt: TGTGCCAGCAGTTGGCCGGGGCTCTCGGATACGCAGTATTTT

d_gene: NA
v_gene: TRBV7-3
abundance: few
j_gene: TRBJ1-6
CDR3aa: CASSLGTDNSPLHF
CDR3nt: TGTGCCAGCAGCTTAGGAACAGATAATTCACCCCTCCACTTT

d_gene: NA
v_gene: TRBV12-3/TRBV12-4
abundance: NA
j_gene: TRBJ2-6
CDR3aa: CASSFGGFGANVLTF
CDR3nt: TGTGCCAGCAGTTTCGGGGGTTTCGGGGCCAACGTCCTGACTTTC

d_gene: NA
v_gene: TRBV30
abundance: NA
j_gene: TRBJ1-4
CDR3aa: CAWSVRGTGAEKLFF
CDR3nt: TGTGCCTGGAGTGTACGAGGGACGGGGGCTGAAAAACTGTTTTTT

d_gene: NA
v_gene: TRBV15
abundance: many
j_gene: TRBJ2-1
CDR3aa: CATSATSSYNEQFF
CDR3nt: TGTGCCACCAGCGCGACGAGCTCCTACAATGAGCAGTTCTTC

d_gene: NA
v_gene: TRBV18
abundance: many
j_gene: TRBJ2-5
CDR3aa: CASSPPDLQQTQYF
CDR3nt: TGTGCCAGCTCACCACCGGACCTACAACAGACCCAGTACTTC